This record covers a single TCR beta chain. The antigen is unknown. V dropped 1 base and J dropped 1 base, with 8 bases sitting between them. The V gene's germline CDR1 is SGHTS and CDR2 YDEGEE. CDR3 length: 14 amino acids. These data originate in a study of cytomegalovirus exposure and HLA in healthy donors. Points from the study as a whole: V- and J-gene trimming in TCR beta was tied to a missense DCLRE1C variant by an analysis performed later. Earlier findings revealed that most TCR beta V segments proved productive either about 90% or about 30% of the time. Presence/absence analyses assumed roughly uniform sequencing depth across donors.

The study ran its PCR with 60 Vbeta and 13 Jbeta primers. TCRdb keeps only in-frame clones here, not all; method: immunoSEQ multiplex PCR. The sample comprises about 130,000 clones, around 83% of which are singletons, and under 1.2% rests with the top ten. The genes are TRBV5-8 and TRBJ1-1; no firm D call. The receptor's source is a human donor in good health. Source material: PBMCs. Written as DNA, the CDR3 is TGTGCCAGCAGCTTGTTTGGCAAGAACACTGAAGCTTTCTTT. It is translated as CASSLFGKNTEAFF.